These 27 T cell receptor beta chains share one sample of origin, sequenced in a study of T-cell reconstitution after alpha-beta-depleted transplantation in children. Researchers prepared the TCRbeta library using unique molecular identifiers, the study reports. One entry per CDR3 protein, called by TCRdb with MiXCR from the PCR reads. The table lists 700,000 to 950,000 distinct CDR3 sequences, roughly 15% of them singletons, with about 5% in the top ten. The source material was PBMCs, mostly from graft donor cells, sampled 360 days after TCRalphabeta/CD19-depleted stem cell transplant. The receptors were sampled from a male patient aged 10-17 years who had a stem cell transplant for acute lymphoblastic leukemia, so the T cells may come from the graft donor.

As regards this clonotype: This may come from a read error, since a much larger clone is one base off. The chain joins TRBV3-1 to TRBJ1-1, with TRBD1 as a possible D gene (5 bases). The CDR3 length is 13 residues. From germline, CDR1 is LGHDT and CDR2 YNNKEL (reference sequence). The CDR3 DNA reads TGTGCCTGCAGTTTACAGGTGAACACTGAAGCTTTCTTT. Its protein product is CACSLQVNTEAFF.

This clonotype was counted ten times or more. The chain recombines TRBV12-3 or TRBV12-4 with TRBJ1-2, with D possibly being TRBD1 (6 bases). The length of the CDR3 is 11 residues. V was pared by 7 bases and J by 7 bases, with 10 bases between. CDR3 sequence: CASNNRVGYTF. DNA of the CDR3: TGTGCCAGCAACAACAGGGTTGGCTACACCTTC.

V usage is TRBV28 and J usage is TRBJ2-1, with 8 bases identical to TRBD2. This CDR3 has 15 residues. Germline CDR1 is MDHEN and CDR2 is SYDVKM. Trimming removed 6 bases from V and 5 bases from J; junction bases left unmatched: 9. The CDR3 DNA is TGTGCCAGCAGCTCCAGCGGGAGTGGGGACAATGAGCAGTTCTTC. Its translation is CASSSSGSGDNEQFF.

Written as DNA, the CDR3 is TGTGCCAGCAGCTTTTTGGAGCCTAGATTCGGTGGATCCAATGAGCAGTTCTTC. Protein: CASSFLEPRFGGSNEQFF. The rearrangement uses TRBV11-1 and TRBJ2-1; no definite D call. CDR1 and CDR2 (germline): SGHAT, FQDESV (reference sequence). V shed 3 bases and J shed 6 bases, with 24 bases lying between them. The CDR3 is 18 residues long.

To note about this clonotype: Being one base from a much bigger clone, this may be a read error. CDR3 region: CANSIQTSPSEQFF. The CDR3 bases are TGTGCCAACAGTATCCAGACTAGCCCGAGTGAGCAGTTCTTC. The chain uses TRBV12-3 or TRBV12-4 and TRBJ2-1; 7 bases agree with TRBD2. The CDR3 covers 14 residues.

This clonotype was seen repeatedly, ten times or more. The chain combines TRBV20-1 with TRBJ2-3; possibly TRBD1 or TRBD2 for D (5 bases each). CDR1 DFQATT and CDR2 SNEGSKA come from the germline V gene (reference sequence). This CDR3 has 17 residues. Trimming removed 0 bases from V and 2 bases from J, with 18 bases in between. This CDR3 reads CSARDRWYEGNTDTQYF. CDR3 DNA: TGCAGTGCTAGAGATCGGTGGTATGAGGGGAACACAGATACGCAGTATTTT.

The CDR3 coding sequence is TGTGCCAGCAGCCACCTCAGCGCCCAAGCATTTAATGAGCAGTTCTTC. The encoded protein is CASSHLSAQAFNEQFF. J is TRBJ2-1 and V is TRBV3-1; D call uncertain. Germline assignment: CDR1 LGHDT and CDR2 YNNKEL (reference sequence). CDR3 length equals 16 residues. V lost 3 bases and J lost 7, with 19 bases in between.

This clonotype occurred a few times. This rearrangement joins TRBV7-2 to TRBJ2-7; 10 nucleotides line up with TRBD1. The CDR3 spans 18 residues. Germline values: CDR1 SGHTA, CDR2 FQGNSA. V shed 3 bases, J shed 5 bases, and the junction held 16 bases outside the gene matches. The CDR3 here is CASSFPGQGRSRRDEQYF. CDR3 nucleotides: TGTGCCAGCAGCTTCCCGGGACAGGGGAGATCGCGGCGTGACGAGCAGTACTTC.

This clonotype was seen only a few times. This chain connects TRBV7-9 to TRBJ2-7; D unresolved. Trimming pared 3 bases from V and 10 bases from J, leaving 10 bases between. The CDR3 has 11 amino acids. The V gene's germline CDR1 is SEHNR and CDR2 FQNEAQ (reference sequence). The CDR3 DNA is TGTGCCAGCAGCTTTCAAGGCCTACAGTACTTC. Protein product: CASSFQGLQYF.

This chain joins TRBV5-6 and TRBJ2-1, with TRBD1 matching 10 bases. The V segment lost 2 bases and the J segment 3 bases; nucleotides outside the gene matches: 5. The germline gives CDR1 SGHDT, CDR2 YYEEEE. This CDR3 has 16 residues. The CDR3 coding sequence is TGTGCCAGCAGCTTAGGTGGACAGGGGGGCTACAATGAGCAGTTCTTC. Amino acid sequence: CASSLGGQGGYNEQFF.

This clonotype was counted between two and nine times. V gene TRBV27 combines with J gene TRBJ2-7; 8 bases map to TRBD2. Looked up from germline, CDR1 is MNHEY and CDR2 is SMNVEV (reference sequence). This CDR3 spans 15 amino acids. V shed 3 bases and J 2 bases; nucleotides not matched to a gene: 6. The chain's CDR3 is CASSLTGRAPYEQYF. CDR3 DNA sequence: TGTGCCAGCAGTTTGACCGGGAGGGCCCCCTACGAGCAGTACTTC.

This clonotype has only a few counts. This sequence joins TRBV29-1 and TRBJ2-7; 10 bases match TRBD2. The V segment lost 4 bases and the J segment 4 bases; nucleotides outside the gene matches: 7. From germline, CDR1 is SQVTM and CDR2 ANQGSEA. The CDR3 contains 14 residues. DNA for the CDR3: TGCAGCGTTGCCAGGGGGACTAGCGCTTACGAGCAGTACTTC. Amino acids: CSVARGTSAYEQYF.

This clonotype was counted only a few times. J is TRBJ2-2 and V is TRBV7-2; D gene ambiguous. Germline-derived CDR1 and CDR2 are SGHTA and FQGNSA. Between the trimmed V and J ends, which lost 0 bases and 3 bases, there was a span of 14 bases. This CDR3 comprises 17 residues. The CDR3 DNA sequence: TGTGCCAGCAGCTTAGCAGGTTGGCGCGACCACACCGGGGAGCTGTTTTTT. It translates to CASSLAGWRDHTGELFF.

This clonotype appeared a few times. The chain combines TRBV6-1 with TRBJ2-1; D may be TRBD2 (6 bases). Trimming shortened V by 4 bases and J by 1 base, and 26 bases separated the two germline ends. Germline lookup yields CDR1 MNHNS and CDR2 SASEGT. The CDR3 is 20 amino acids. The CDR3: CASSGPREDLLSRSYNEQFF. CDR3 nucleotide sequence: TGTGCCAGCAGTGGACCCAGGGAGGATCTACTCAGCCGTTCCTACAATGAGCAGTTCTTC.

V usage is TRBV7-8 and J usage is TRBJ2-3, with a weak D call TRBD2 (6 bases). From germline, CDR1 is SGHVS and CDR2 FQNEAQ. The length of the CDR3 is 16 residues. The ends were cut back, 0 bases at V and 3 bases at J, with 13 bases in the middle. In DNA, the CDR3 is TGTGCCAGCAGCTTAGCCTGGCTAGCGCAGACAGATACGCAGTATTTT. Translated: CASSLAWLAQTDTQYF. The full variable domain, its missing parts supplied by reference TRBV7-8 and TRBJ2-3, is GAGVSQSPRYKVAKRGQDVALRCDPISGHVSLFWYQQALGQGPEFLTYFQNEAQLDKSGLPSDRFFAERPEGSVSTLKIQRTQQEDSAVYLCASSLAWLAQTDTQYFGPGTRLTVL.

The chain is built from TRBV11-2 and TRBJ1-5; TRBD1 might be the D (5 bases). The length of the CDR3 is 15 residues. Trimming removed 1 base from V and 2 bases from J, with 9 bases in between. Germline CDR1 SGHAT, CDR2 FQNNGV. CDR3 protein: CASSLGRVGNQPQHF. CDR3 in DNA: TGTGCCAGCAGCTTAGGCAGGGTTGGCAATCAGCCCCAGCATTTT.

CDR3 in amino acids: CASSRWGTSANNHEQFF. The CDR3 nucleotides read TGTGCCAGCAGCCGTTGGGGAACTAGCGCCAACAATCATGAGCAGTTCTTC. This chain uses TRBV11-2 with TRBJ2-1; 7 positions match TRBD2. This CDR3 region has 17 residues. Per germline, CDR1 SGHAT and CDR2 FQNNGV. Unmatched junction bases numbered 18, after V lost 5 bases and J lost 8 bases. The entire variable domain, with the rest obtained from reference TRBV11-2 and TRBJ2-1, is as follows: EAGVAQSPRYKIIEKRQSVAFWCNPISGHATLYWYQQILGQGPKLLIQFQNNGVVDDSQLPKDRFSAERLKGVDSTLKIQPAKLEDSAVYLCASSRWGTSANNHEQFFGPGTRLTVL.

The table lists this clonotype with a few counts. The chain uses TRBV7-9 and TRBJ1-2, with D uncertain. The CDR3 covers 13 residues. Germline V CDR1 and CDR2: SEHNR, FQNEAQ (reference sequence). V lost 3 bases and J 3 bases, leaving 8 bases between the germline ends. The CDR3: CASSFSRDYGYTF. The CDR3, as DNA: TGTGCCAGCAGCTTTTCAAGGGACTATGGCTACACCTTC.

In its sample, this clonotype was seen a few times. CDR3: CASSPYPTRNEEQYF. The CDR3, as DNA: TGTGCCAGCAGCCCCTACCCCACAAGGAATGAAGAGCAGTACTTC. V gene TRBV9 combines with J gene TRBJ2-7; D gene ambiguous. CDR3 size: 15 residues. Trimming removed 4 bases at V and 7 bases at J, with 21 bases between. The V gene's germline CDR1 is SGDLS and CDR2 YYNGEE.

This clonotype was recorded at least ten times. V and J are TRBV10-3 and TRBJ2-7, with D possibly TRBD2 on 6 matching bases. V lost 11 bases, J lost 3 bases, and 11 bases lay in between. The CDR3 has 11 residues. Germline V gene data show CDR1 as ENHRY and CDR2 as SYGVKD. CDR3 bases: TGTGCCTGGAGGGCGCGCTACGAGCAGTACTTC. This translates into CAWRARYEQYF.

The chain carries TRBV7-9 and TRBJ2-4; perhaps TRBD1 as D (7 bases). The germline gives CDR1 SEHNR, CDR2 FQNEAQ (reference sequence). This CDR3 has 17 residues. Trimming took off 3 bases at V and 3 bases at J, with 18 bases between the two ends. The CDR3 sequence: CASSLTAGGTFKNIQYF. In DNA form, the CDR3 reads TGTGCCAGCAGCTTGACGGCAGGGGGGACCTTCAAAAACATTCAGTACTTC. Full variable domain (rest looked up from reference TRBV7-9 and TRBJ2-4): DTGVSQNPRHKITKRGQNVTFRCDPISEHNRLYWYRQTLGQGPEFLTYFQNEAQLEKSRLLSDRFSAERPKGSFSTLEIQRTEQGDSAMYLCASSLTAGGTFKNIQYFGAGTRLSVL.

V and J are TRBV10-3 and TRBJ1-3; D ambiguous. The CDR3 totals 15 residues. Looked up from germline, CDR1 is ENHRY and CDR2 is SYGVKD. V lost 4 bases and J 0 bases, leaving 10 bases between the germline ends. CDR3 amino acids: CAISGGSYSGNTIYF. In nucleotides, the CDR3 is TGTGCCATCAGTGGGGGATCTTACTCTGGAAACACCATATATTTT.

In its sample, this clonotype was seen many times. The genes are TRBV12-3 or TRBV12-4 and TRBJ1-5; the match to TRBD1 covers 7 bases. The CDR3 is 16 amino acids. J was trimmed by 2 bases and V by 5 bases; bases with no gene match: 9. In DNA, the CDR3 is TGTGCCAGCAGTAAGAACAGGGGTGGGGGCAATCAGCCCCAGCATTTT. Protein product: CASSKNRGGGNQPQHF.

The V and J genes are TRBV20-1 and TRBJ2-3; unclear D gene. Germline CDR1 and CDR2: DFQATT and SNEGSKA (reference sequence). The CDR3 is 10 residues long. V lost 3 bases and J lost 7, with 5 bases in between. The CDR3 reads CSARENTQYF. The CDR3 DNA reads TGCAGTGCTAGGGAAAATACGCAGTATTTT.

In this sample, this clonotype turned up a few times. The chain is built from TRBV5-5 and TRBJ1-4; no reliable D call. Trimming cost V 1 base and J 0 bases, with 10 bases left between them. This CDR3 comprises 16 residues. Germline values: CDR1 SGHKS, CDR2 YYEKEE (reference sequence). DNA of the CDR3: TGTGCCAGCAGCTTGTTTACGGGTGCAACTAATGAAAAACTGTTTTTT. Translating gives CASSLFTGATNEKLFF. Combining the CDR3 with reference TRBV5-5 and TRBJ1-4 gives the whole variable domain DAGVTQSPTHLIKTRGQQVTLRCSPISGHKSVSWYQQVLGQGPQFIFQYYEKEERGRGNFPDRFSARQFPNYSSELNVNALLLGDSALYLCASSLFTGATNEKLFFGSGTQLSVL.

The chain combines TRBV27 with TRBJ2-3, with D perhaps TRBD1 or TRBD2 (6 bases each). Germline assignment: CDR1 MNHEY and CDR2 SMNVEV (reference sequence). V dropped 11 bases and J dropped 5 bases, with 23 bases sitting between them. The CDR3 loop spans 15 amino acids. CDR3 region: CAASGVGGRGDTQYF. The CDR3 coding sequence is TGTGCCGCCTCAGGGGTGGGGGGCCGAGGAGATACGCAGTATTTT.

This clonotype was detected a few times. The genes are TRBV12-3 or TRBV12-4 and TRBJ2-6; D is unresolved. Trimming took off 2 bases at V and 4 bases at J, with 9 bases between the two ends. The CDR3 length is 15 residues. The CDR3 DNA is TGTGCCAGCAGTTTACGGCCACCGGGGGCCAACGTCCTGACTTTC. Its protein product is CASSLRPPGANVLTF.